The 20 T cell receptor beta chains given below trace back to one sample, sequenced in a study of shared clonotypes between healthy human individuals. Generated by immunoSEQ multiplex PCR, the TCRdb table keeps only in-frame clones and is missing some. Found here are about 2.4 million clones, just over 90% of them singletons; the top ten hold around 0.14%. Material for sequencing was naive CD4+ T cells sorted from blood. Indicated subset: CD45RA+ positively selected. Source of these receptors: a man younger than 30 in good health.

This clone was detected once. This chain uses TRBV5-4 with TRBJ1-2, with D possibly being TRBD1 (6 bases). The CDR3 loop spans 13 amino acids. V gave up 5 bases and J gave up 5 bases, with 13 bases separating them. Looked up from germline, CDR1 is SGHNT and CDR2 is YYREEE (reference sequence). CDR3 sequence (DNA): TGTGCCAGCAGTTCAGGGGTGGGGTATGGCTACACCTTC. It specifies CASSSGVGYGYTF.

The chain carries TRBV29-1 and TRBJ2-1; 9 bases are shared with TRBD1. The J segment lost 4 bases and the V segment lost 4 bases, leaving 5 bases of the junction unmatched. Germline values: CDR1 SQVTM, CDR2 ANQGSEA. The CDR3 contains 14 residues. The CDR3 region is CSVATGGRYNEQFF. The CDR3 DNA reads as TGCAGCGTTGCCACAGGGGGCAGGTACAATGAGCAGTTCTTC.

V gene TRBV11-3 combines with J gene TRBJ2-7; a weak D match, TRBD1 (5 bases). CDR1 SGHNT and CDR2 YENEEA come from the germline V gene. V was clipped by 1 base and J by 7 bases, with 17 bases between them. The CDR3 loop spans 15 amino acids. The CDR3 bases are TGTGCCAGCAGCTTAGGCCAGGGAACTATGGGGGAGCAGTACTTC. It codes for CASSLGQGTMGEQYF. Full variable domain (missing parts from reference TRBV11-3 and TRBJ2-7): EAGVVQSPRYKIIEKKQPVAFWCNPISGHNTLYWYLQNLGQGPELLIRYENEEAVDDSQLPKDRFSAERLKGVDSTLKIQPAELGDSAVYLCASSLGQGTMGEQYFGPGTRLTVT.

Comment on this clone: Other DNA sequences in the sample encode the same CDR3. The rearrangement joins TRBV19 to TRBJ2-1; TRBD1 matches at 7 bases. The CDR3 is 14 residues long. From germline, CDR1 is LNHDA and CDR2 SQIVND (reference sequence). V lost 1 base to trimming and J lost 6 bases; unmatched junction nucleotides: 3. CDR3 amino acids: CASSIGDRVNEQFF. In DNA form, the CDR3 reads TGTGCCAGTAGTATAGGTGACAGGGTCAATGAGCAGTTCTTC.

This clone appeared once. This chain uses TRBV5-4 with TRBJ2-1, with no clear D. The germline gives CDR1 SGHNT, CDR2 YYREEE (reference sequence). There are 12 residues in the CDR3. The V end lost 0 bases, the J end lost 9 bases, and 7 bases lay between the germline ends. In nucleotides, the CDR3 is TGTGCCAGCAGCTTGGCCGGCTTTGAGCAGTTCTTC. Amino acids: CASSLAGFEQFF.

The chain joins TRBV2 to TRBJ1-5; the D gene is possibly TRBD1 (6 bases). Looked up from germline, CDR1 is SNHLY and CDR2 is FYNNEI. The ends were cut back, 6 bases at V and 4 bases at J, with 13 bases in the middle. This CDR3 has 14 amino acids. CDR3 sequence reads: CASSQGQLNQPQHF. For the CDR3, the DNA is TGTGCCAGCAGCCAAGGACAGCTAAATCAGCCCCAGCATTTT.

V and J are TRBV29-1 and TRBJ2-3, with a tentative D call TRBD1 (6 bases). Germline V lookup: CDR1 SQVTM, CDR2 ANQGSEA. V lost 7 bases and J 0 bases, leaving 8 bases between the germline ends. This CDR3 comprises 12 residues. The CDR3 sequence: CSGGRSTDTQYF. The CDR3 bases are TGCAGCGGGGGGCGCAGCACAGATACGCAGTATTTT.

For the CDR3, the DNA is TGTGCTAGTGGTTTGGTCCTGGGACGGATGAACACTGAAGCTTTCTTT. It specifies CASGLVLGRMNTEAFF. This chain links TRBV12-5 with TRBJ1-1; possible D gene TRBD1, 5 bases. V was clipped by 0 bases and J by 0 bases, with 11 bases between them. The CDR3 contains 16 residues. Germline CDR1 is LGHNT and CDR2 is FRNRAP.

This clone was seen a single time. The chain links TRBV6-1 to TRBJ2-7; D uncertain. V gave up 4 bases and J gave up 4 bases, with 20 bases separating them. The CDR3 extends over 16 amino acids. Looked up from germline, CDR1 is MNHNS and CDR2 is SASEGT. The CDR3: CASSVGKGGLRYEQYF. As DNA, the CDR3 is TGTGCCAGCAGTGTTGGGAAGGGTGGCTTAAGATACGAGCAGTACTTC.

The CDR3 coding sequence is TGTGCCAGCTCGGCCGGGACAAGGAACACTGAAGCTTTCTTT. Encoded protein: CASSAGTRNTEAFF. The rearrangement joins TRBV18 to TRBJ1-1; tentative D call: TRBD1 (6 bases). Germline V gene data show CDR1 as KGHSH and CDR2 as LQKENI. This CDR3 is built from 14 residues. Trimming took off 6 bases at V and 1 base at J, with 12 bases between the two ends.

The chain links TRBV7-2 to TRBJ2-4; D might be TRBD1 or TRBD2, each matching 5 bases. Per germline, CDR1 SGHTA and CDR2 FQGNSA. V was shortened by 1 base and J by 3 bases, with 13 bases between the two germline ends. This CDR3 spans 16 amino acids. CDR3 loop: CASSLGQGAGKNIQYF. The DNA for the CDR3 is TGTGCCAGCAGCTTAGGGCAAGGGGCGGGCAAAAACATTCAGTACTTC.

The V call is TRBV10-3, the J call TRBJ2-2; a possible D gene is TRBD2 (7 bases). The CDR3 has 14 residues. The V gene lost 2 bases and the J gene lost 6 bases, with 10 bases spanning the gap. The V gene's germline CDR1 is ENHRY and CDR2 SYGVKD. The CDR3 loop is CAISEGRGSGELFF. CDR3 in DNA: TGTGCCATCAGTGAGGGGAGGGGGTCCGGGGAGCTGTTTTTT.

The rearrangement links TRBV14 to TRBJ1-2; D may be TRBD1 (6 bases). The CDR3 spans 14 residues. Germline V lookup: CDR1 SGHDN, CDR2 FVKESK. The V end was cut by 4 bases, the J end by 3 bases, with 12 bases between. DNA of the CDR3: TGTGCCAGCAGCCGAGGGGGAAGGGACTATGGCTACACCTTC. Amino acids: CASSRGGRDYGYTF.

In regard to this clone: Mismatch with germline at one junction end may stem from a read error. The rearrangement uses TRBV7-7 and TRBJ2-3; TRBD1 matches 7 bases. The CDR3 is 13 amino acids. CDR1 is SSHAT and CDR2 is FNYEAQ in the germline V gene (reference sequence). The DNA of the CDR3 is TGTGCTAGCAGCTTAGAGGGGGCGGATACGCAGTATTTT. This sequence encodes CASSLEGADTQYF.

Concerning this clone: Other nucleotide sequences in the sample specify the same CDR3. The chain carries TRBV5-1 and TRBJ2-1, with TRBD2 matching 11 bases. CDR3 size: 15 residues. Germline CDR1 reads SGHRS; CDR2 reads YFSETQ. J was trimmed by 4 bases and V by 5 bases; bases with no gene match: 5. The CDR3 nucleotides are TGCGCCAGCAGTGAAACTAGCGGGAGTTACAATGAGCAGTTCTTC. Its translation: CASSETSGSYNEQFF.

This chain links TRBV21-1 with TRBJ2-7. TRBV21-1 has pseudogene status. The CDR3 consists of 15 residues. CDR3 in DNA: TGTGCCAGCCCTAAGACTAGCGGGACAGGGGGCGAGCAGTACTTC. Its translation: CASPKTSGTGGEQYF.

DNA for the CDR3: TGTGCCAGCCAGGCGGCAGGAGAGACCCAGTACTTC. Its protein product is CASQAAGETQYF. The V and J genes are TRBV19 and TRBJ2-5, with unresolved D. Trimming pared 9 bases from V and 4 bases from J, leaving 12 bases between. The germline V gene encodes CDR1 LNHDA and CDR2 SQIVND (reference sequence). This CDR3 is built from 12 residues.

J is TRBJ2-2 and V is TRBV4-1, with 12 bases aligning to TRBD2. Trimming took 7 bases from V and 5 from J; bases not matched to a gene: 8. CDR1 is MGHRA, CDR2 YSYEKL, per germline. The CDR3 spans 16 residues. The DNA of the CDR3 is TGCGCCAGCACCCTAGCGGGGGGGCCTGGAACCGGGGAGCTGTTTTTT. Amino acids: CASTLAGGPGTGELFF.

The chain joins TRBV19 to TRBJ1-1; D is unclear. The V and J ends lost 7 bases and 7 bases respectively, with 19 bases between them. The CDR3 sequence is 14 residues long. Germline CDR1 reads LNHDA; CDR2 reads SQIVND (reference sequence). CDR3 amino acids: CASIKRTGRNEAFF. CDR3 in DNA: TGTGCCAGTATCAAGAGGACCGGACGGAATGAAGCTTTCTTT.

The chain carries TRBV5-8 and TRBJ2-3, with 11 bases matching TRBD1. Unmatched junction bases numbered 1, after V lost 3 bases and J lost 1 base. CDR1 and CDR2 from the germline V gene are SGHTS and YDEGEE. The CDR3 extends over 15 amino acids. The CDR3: CASSSGQGGTDTQYF. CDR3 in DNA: TGTGCCAGCAGCTCGGGACAGGGGGGCACAGATACGCAGTATTTT.